One and the same sample provided the 15 T cell receptor beta chains below, sequenced in a study of OX40 agonist ivuxolimab in advanced cancers. The repertoire was sequenced with immunoSEQ multiplex PCR; TCRdb's copy has only in-frame clones and lacks some. The sample records more than 50,000 clones, more than 70% being singletons. The sample in question was CD4+ or CD8+ T cells sorted from blood, obtained in a trial of the OX40 agonist ivuxolimab. The receptor set was obtained from an adult with an advanced solid tumor such as melanoma, head and neck, liver or kidney cancer.

The chain has TRBV27 and TRBJ2-3; TRBD2 agrees at 7 bases. The CDR3 covers 16 residues. Germline V CDR1 and CDR2: MNHEY, SMNVEV (reference sequence). Germline trimming cut 5 bases from V and 0 bases from J; bases unmatched to any gene: 8. This chain's CDR3 is CASSRTSGASTDTQYF. CDR3 nucleotides: TGTGCCAGCAGTAGAACAAGCGGGGCCAGCACAGATACGCAGTATTTT.

As concerns this clone: Additional DNA sequences in this sample encode the identical CDR3. The chain couples TRBV18 to TRBJ1-1; D remains ambiguous. V lost 6 bases, J lost 1 base, and 9 bases lay in between. This CDR3 is 13 amino acids long. Germline V gene data show CDR1 as KGHSH and CDR2 as LQKENI. The CDR3 here is CASSPRQNTEAFF. Written as DNA, the CDR3 is TGTGCCAGCTCCCCCAGACAGAACACTGAAGCTTTCTTT.

The chain joins TRBV9 to TRBJ1-4; D gene unclear. Germline CDR1 is SGDLS and CDR2 is YYNGEE. V lost 1 base to trimming and J lost 4 bases, with 11 bases between them. The CDR3 covers 15 residues. As DNA, the CDR3 is TGTGCCAGCAGCGTAACCGGCTCCCGTAATGAAAAACTGTTTTTT. Amino acids: CASSVTGSRNEKLFF. Drawing the rest from reference TRBV9 and TRBJ1-4, the complete variable domain is DSGVTQTPKHLITATGQRVTLRCSPRSGDLSVYWYQQSLDQGLQFLIQYYNGEERAKGNILERFSAQQFPDLHSELNLSSLELGDSALYFCASSVTGSRNEKLFFGSGTQLSVL.

Regarding this clone: Other DNA sequences in this specimen translate into the identical CDR3. The chain joins TRBV5-4 to TRBJ2-1, with 7 bases that match TRBD2. V lost 0 bases, J lost 0 bases, and 0 bases stayed unmatched. The germline gives CDR1 SGHNT, CDR2 YYREEE (reference sequence). This CDR3 is built from 15 residues. CDR3 nucleotide sequence: TGTGCCAGCAGCTTGGGGGGGGGCTCCTACAATGAGCAGTTCTTC. Protein product: CASSLGGGSYNEQFF.

The rearrangement uses TRBV6-5 and TRBJ1-4; D call uncertain. The V gene's germline CDR1 is MNHEY and CDR2 SVGAGI. The V end lost 6 bases, the J end lost 7 bases, and 18 bases lay between the germline ends. This CDR3 region has 15 residues. The CDR3 region has the DNA TGTGCCAGCAGACCCGACACCAGAAGAAGTGAAAAACTGTTTTTT. It codes for CASRPDTRRSEKLFF.

V usage is TRBV4-1 and J usage is TRBJ1-4, with 10 bases fitting TRBD1. J was trimmed by 5 bases and V by 4 bases; bases with no gene match: 4. The CDR3 is made up of 15 amino acids. In germline, CDR1 is MGHRA, CDR2 YSYEKL. The CDR3 DNA is TGCGCCAGCAGCCCCCGGACAGGGGGGAATGAAAAACTGTTTTTT. It translates to CASSPRTGGNEKLFF.

This clone occurred a few times. The CDR3 spells CASSTRTYEQYF. The CDR3 region has the DNA TGTGCCAGCTCGACTAGAACCTACGAGCAGTACTTC. The V call is TRBV5-6, the J call TRBJ2-7, with D possibly being TRBD2 (6 bases). V was shortened by 7 bases and J by 2 bases, with 10 bases between the two germline ends. The germline V gene has CDR1 SGHDT and CDR2 YYEEEE. There are 12 residues in the CDR3.

This chain connects TRBV5-4 to TRBJ2-1, with 15 nucleotides matching TRBD2. This CDR3 is 16 amino acids long. Germline V gene lookup returns CDR1 SGHNT and CDR2 YYREEE (reference sequence). The junction had 6 bases not matched to a gene; V was cut back by 4 bases and J by 7 bases. CDR3 DNA sequence: TGTGCCAGCAGCCCACCAGGGACTAGCGGGAGGAATGAGCAGTTCTTC. Protein sequence: CASSPPGTSGRNEQFF.

CDR3 sequence reads: CASSTGGSGNTIYF. DNA for the CDR3: TGTGCCAGTAGTACTGGGGGCTCTGGAAACACCATATATTTT. This chain links TRBV19 with TRBJ1-3; D is possibly TRBD1 (5 bases). CDR3 length equals 14 residues. CDR1 is LNHDA, CDR2 SQIVND, per germline (reference sequence). Trimming shortened V by 4 bases and J by 0 bases, and 7 bases separated the two germline ends.

The sample holds one count of this clone. The rearrangement links TRBV18 to TRBJ2-5; no clear D. V gave up 2 bases and J gave up 2 bases, with 6 bases separating them. Germline CDR1 and CDR2: KGHSH and LQKENI. This CDR3 has 13 amino acids. CDR3 coding DNA: TGTGCCAGCTCACCAAATAGACAAGAGACCCAGTACTTC. Its translation is CASSPNRQETQYF.

The chain uses TRBV7-8 and TRBJ1-1; maybe TRBD1 (5 bases). The CDR3 covers 15 residues. Germline V gene data show CDR1 as SGHVS and CDR2 as FQNEAQ. The germline V and J ends were trimmed by 1 base and 1 base, with 10 bases remaining between them. Written as DNA, the CDR3 is TGTGCCAGCAGCTTAGATGGACACCCGAACACTGAAGCTTTCTTT. This sequence encodes CASSLDGHPNTEAFF.

CDR3 sequence (DNA): TGTGCCAGCAGGCTAAGGAGGACTGAAGCTTTCTTT. Translation: CASRLRRTEAFF. The chain carries TRBV6-1 and TRBJ1-1; no reliable D call. Germline CDR1 is MNHNS and CDR2 is SASEGT. This CDR3 region has 12 residues. V was cut by 6 bases and J by 5 bases, with 10 bases left in between.

The chain uses TRBV4-1 and TRBJ1-2; no reliable D call. Germline V lookup: CDR1 MGHRA, CDR2 YSYEKL. CDR3 length: 16 residues. Deletions cut 1 base from V and 0 bases from J, with 12 bases between. CDR3 loop: CASSQGLFGPNYGYTF. DNA of the CDR3: TGCGCCAGCAGCCAAGGGCTTTTTGGGCCTAACTATGGCTACACCTTC.

DNA of the CDR3: TGTGCCACCAAAACCGGGAGCGGCTCCTACGAGCAGTACTTC. It encodes CATKTGSGSYEQYF. The V gene is TRBV6-6, the J gene TRBJ2-7; tentative D call: TRBD2 (6 bases). This CDR3 region has 14 residues. Looked up from germline, CDR1 is MNHNY and CDR2 is SVGAGI (reference sequence). The V end lost 10 bases, the J end lost 0 bases, and 16 bases lay between the germline ends.

The V gene is TRBV9, the J gene TRBJ2-6; D unresolved. This CDR3 is 16 amino acids long. CDR1 is SGDLS and CDR2 is YYNGEE in the germline V gene. V lost 3 bases, J lost 2 bases, and 12 bases lay in between. This CDR3 reads CASSASTVPGANVLTF. For the CDR3, the DNA is TGTGCCAGCAGCGCCAGTACAGTTCCTGGGGCCAACGTCCTGACTTTC.